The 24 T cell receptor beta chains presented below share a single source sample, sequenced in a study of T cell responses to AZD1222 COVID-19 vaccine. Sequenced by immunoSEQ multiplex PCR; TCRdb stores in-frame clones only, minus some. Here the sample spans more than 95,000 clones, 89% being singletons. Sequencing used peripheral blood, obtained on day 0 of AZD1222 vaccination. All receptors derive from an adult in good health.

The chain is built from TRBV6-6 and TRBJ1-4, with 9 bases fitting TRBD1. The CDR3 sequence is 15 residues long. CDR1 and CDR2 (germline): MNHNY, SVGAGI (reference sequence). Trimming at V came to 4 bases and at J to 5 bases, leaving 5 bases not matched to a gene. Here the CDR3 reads CASSSPGTGNEKLFF. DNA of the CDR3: TGTGCCAGCAGTTCACCCGGGACAGGGAATGAAAAACTGTTTTTT.

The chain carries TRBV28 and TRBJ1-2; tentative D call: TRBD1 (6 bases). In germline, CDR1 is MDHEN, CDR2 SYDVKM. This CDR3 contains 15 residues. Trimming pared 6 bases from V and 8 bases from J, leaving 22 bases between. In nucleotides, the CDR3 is TGTGCCAGCAGGGGGGGACATCGGGGAGGTTGGGGCTACACCTTC. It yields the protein CASRGGHRGGWGYTF.

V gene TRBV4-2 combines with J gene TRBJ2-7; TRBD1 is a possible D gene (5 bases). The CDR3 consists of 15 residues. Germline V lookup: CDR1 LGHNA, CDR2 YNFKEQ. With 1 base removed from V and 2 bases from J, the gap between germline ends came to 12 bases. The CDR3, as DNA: TGTGCCAGCAGCCAAGCTGTGACAGCAGCCTACGAGCAGTACTTC. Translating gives CASSQAVTAAYEQYF.

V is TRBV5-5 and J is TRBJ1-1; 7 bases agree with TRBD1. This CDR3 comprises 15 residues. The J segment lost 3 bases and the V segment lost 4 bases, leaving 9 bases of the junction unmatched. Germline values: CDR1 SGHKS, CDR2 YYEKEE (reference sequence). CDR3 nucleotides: TGTGCCAGCAGCCCAATCAGGGGGGCCTACACTGAAGCTTTCTTT. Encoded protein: CASSPIRGAYTEAFF.

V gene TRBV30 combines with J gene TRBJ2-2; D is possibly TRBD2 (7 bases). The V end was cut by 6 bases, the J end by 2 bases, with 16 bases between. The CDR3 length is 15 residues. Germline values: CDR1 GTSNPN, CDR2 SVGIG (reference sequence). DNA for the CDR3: TGTGCCTGCCGGGTCGGGGGGCCTAACACCGGGGAGCTGTTTTTT. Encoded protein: CACRVGGPNTGELFF.

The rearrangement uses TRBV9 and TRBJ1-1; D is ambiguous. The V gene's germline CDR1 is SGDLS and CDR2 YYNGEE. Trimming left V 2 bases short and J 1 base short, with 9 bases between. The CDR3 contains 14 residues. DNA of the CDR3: TGTGCCAGCAGCGTGGTTACTGCGAACACTGAAGCTTTCTTT. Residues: CASSVVTANTEAFF.

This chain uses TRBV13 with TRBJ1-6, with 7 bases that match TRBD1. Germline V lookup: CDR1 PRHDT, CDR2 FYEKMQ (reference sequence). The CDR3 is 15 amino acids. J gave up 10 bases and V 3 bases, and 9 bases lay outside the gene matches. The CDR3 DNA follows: TGTGCCAGCAGCTTCGGACAGGCTTCGAGCTCACCCCTCCACTTT. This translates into CASSFGQASSSPLHF.

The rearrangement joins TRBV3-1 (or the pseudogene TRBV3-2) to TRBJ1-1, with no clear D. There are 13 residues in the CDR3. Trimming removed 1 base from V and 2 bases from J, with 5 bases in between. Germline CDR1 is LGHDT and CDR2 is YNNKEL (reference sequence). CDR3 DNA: TGTGCCAGCAGCCAAGTGGGTAACACTGAAGCTTTCTTT. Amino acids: CASSQVGNTEAFF.

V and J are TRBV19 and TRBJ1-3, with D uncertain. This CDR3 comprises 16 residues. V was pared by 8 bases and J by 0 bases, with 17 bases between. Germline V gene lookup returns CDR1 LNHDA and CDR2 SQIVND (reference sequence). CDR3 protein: CASSMAGGSSGNTIYF. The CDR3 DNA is TGTGCCAGTTCCATGGCGGGCGGATCCTCTGGAAACACCATATATTTT.

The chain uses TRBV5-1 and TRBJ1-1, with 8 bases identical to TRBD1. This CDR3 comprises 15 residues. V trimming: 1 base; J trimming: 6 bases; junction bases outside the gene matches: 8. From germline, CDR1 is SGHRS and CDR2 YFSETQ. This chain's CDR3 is CASSLLPGGSAEAFF. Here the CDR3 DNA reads TGCGCCAGCAGCTTGTTGCCAGGGGGCTCGGCTGAAGCTTTCTTT.

CDR3 residues: CASSDPLAGGYEQYF. In DNA form, the CDR3 reads TGCGCCAGCAGTGACCCACTAGCGGGCGGCTACGAGCAGTACTTC. V and J are TRBV10-2 and TRBJ2-7, with 9 bases that match TRBD2. Germline V gives CDR1 WSHSY, CDR2 SAAADI. V lost 3 bases to trimming and J lost 3 bases; unmatched junction nucleotides: 6. The CDR3 totals 15 residues.

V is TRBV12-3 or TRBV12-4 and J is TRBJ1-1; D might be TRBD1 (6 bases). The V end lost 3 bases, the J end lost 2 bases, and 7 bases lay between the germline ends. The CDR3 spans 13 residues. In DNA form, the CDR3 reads TGTGCCAGCAGTTTCGGGGGCAACACTGAAGCTTTCTTT. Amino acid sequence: CASSFGGNTEAFF.

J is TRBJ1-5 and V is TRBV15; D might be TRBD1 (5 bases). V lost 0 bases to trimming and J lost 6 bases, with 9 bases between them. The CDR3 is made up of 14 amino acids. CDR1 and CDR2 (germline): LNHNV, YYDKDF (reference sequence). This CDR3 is CATSREGVGQPQHF. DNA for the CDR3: TGTGCCACCAGCAGAGAAGGGGTTGGTCAGCCCCAGCATTTT.

The DNA of the CDR3 is TGTGCCAGCAGTTACATCGTGGGGAGCTCCTACGAGCAGTACTTC. It yields the protein CASSYIVGSSYEQYF. The chain links TRBV6-5 to TRBJ2-7; perhaps TRBD2 as D (5 bases). The CDR3 runs to 15 residues. Per germline, CDR1 MNHEY and CDR2 SVGAGI. V was cut by 2 bases and J by 0 bases, with 11 bases left in between.

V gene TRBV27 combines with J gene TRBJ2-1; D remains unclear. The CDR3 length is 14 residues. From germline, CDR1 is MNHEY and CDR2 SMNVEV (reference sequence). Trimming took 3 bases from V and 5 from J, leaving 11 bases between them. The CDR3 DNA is TGTGCCAGCAGTTTTTGGGCCACAGACAATGAGCAGTTCTTC. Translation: CASSFWATDNEQFF.

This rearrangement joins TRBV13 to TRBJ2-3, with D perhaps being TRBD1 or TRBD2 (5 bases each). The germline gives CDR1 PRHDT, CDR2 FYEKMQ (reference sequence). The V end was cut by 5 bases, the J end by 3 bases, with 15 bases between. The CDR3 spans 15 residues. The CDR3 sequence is CASSAPRGGTDTQYF. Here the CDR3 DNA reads TGTGCCAGCAGCGCACCCCGGGGCGGTACAGATACGCAGTATTTT.

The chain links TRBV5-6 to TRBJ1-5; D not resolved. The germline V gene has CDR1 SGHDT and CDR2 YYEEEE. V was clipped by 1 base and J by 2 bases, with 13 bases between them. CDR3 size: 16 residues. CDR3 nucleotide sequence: TGTGCCAGCAGCTTGTGGGCAGGTACGGGCAATCAGCCCCAGCATTTT. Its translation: CASSLWAGTGNQPQHF.

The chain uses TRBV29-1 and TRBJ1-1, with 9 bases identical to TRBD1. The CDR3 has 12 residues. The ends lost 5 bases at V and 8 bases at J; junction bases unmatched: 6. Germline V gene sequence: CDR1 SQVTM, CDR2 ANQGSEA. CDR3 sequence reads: CSVKQGAGEAFF. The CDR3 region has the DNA TGCAGCGTTAAACAGGGGGCGGGGGAAGCTTTCTTT.

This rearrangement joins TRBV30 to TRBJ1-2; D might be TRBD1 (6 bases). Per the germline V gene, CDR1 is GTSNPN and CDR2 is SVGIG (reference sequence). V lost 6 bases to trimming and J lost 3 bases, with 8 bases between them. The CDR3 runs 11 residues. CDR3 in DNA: TGTGCCTGTGGACAGTACTATGGCTACACCTTC. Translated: CACGQYYGYTF.

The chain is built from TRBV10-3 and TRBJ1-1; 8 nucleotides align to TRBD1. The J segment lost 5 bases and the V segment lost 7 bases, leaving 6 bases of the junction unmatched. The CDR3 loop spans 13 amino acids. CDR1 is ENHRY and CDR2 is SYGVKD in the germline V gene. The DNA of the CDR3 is TGTGCCATCACAGACAGGGGCGGAACTGAAGCTTTCTTT. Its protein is CAITDRGGTEAFF.

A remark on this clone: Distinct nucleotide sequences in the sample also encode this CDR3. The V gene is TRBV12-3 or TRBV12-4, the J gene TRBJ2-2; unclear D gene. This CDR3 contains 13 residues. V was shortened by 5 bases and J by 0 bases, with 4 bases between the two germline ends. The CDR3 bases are TGTGCCAGCAGTCTGGCGAACACCGGGGAGCTGTTTTTT. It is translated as CASSLANTGELFF.

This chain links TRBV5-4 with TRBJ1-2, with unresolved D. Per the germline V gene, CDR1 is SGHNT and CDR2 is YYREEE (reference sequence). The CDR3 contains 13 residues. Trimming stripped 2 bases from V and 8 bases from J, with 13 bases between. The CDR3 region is CASSFRSKRGYTF. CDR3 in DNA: TGTGCCAGCAGCTTTCGATCTAAACGGGGCTACACCTTC.

CDR3 loop: CATGTVNEQYF. CDR3 DNA: TGTGCCACCGGGACAGTTAACGAGCAGTACTTC. The chain employs TRBV15 and TRBJ2-7, with 7 bases matching TRBD1. Germline V lookup: CDR1 LNHNV, CDR2 YYDKDF (reference sequence). V dropped 8 bases and J dropped 5; count of bases not matched to a gene: 3. The CDR3 contains 11 residues. The whole variable domain, filled in from reference TRBV15 and TRBJ2-7, reads DAMVIQNPRYQVTQFGKPVTLSCSQTLNHNVMYWYQQKSSQAPKLLFHYYDKDFNNEADTPDNFQSRRPNTSFCFLDIRSPGLGDTAMYLCATGTVNEQYFGPGTRLTVT.

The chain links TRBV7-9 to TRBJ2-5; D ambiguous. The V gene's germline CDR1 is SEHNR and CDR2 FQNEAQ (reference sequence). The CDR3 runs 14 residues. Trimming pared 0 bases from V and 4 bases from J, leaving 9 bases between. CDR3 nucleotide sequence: TGTGCCAGCAGCTTAGCCAGGATTGGAGAGACCCAGTACTTC. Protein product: CASSLARIGETQYF.